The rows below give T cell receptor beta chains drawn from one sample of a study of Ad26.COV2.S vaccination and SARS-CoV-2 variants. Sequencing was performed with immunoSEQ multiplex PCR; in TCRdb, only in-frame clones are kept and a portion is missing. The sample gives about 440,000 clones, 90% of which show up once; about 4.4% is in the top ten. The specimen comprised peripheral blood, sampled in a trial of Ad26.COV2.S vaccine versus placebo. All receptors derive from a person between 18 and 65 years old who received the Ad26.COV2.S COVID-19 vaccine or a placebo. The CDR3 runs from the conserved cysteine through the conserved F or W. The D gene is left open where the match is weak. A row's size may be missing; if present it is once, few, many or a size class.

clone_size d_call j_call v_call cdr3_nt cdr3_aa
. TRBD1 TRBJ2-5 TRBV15 TGTGCCACCAGCAACCCTACAGGGGGGCAAGAGACCCAGTACTTC CATSNPTGGQETQYF
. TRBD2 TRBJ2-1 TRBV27 TGTGCCAGCAGTCCGGGCGGGAGGGCCAGGGTTGAGCAGTTCTTC CASSPGGRARVEQFF
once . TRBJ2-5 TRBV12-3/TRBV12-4 TGTGCCAGCAGTTGGGAAGAGACCCAGTACTTC CASSWEETQYF
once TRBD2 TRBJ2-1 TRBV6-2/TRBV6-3 TGTGCCAGCAGTTACCGTACTAGCGGGGCCGGCGAGCAGTTCTTC CASSYRTSGAGEQFF
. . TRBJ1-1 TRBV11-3 TGTGCCAGCAGCGTCAGGTCCACTGAAGCTTTCTTT CASSVRSTEAFF
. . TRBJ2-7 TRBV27 TGTGCCAGCATAGGGGACACCTACGAGCAGTACTTC CASIGDTYEQYF
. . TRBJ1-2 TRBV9 TGTGCCAGCAGCGAAACCATGAGAGCTAACTATGGCTACACCTTC CASSETMRANYGYTF
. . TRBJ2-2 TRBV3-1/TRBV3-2 TGTGCCAGCAGCCAATCAACCCCCACTGGACTGAGCGTCGGGGAGCTGTTTTTT CASSQSTPTGLSVGELFF
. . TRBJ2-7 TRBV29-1 TGCAGCGTGTTGGCTAGCCAAGGGTACGAGCAGTACTTC CSVLASQGYEQYF
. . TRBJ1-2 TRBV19 TGTGCCAGTAACAGGGAGGCCAACTATGGCTACACCTTC CASNREANYGYTF
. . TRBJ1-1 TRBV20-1 TGCAGGGAGGGCACCGGTGAAGCTTTCTTT CREGTGEAFF
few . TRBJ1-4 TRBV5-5 TGTGCCAGCAGCGCCACAGGGAGAACTAATGAAAAACTGTTTTTT CASSATGRTNEKLFF
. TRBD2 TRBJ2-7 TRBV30 TGTGCCTGGAGCGGGGACTACAACGAGCAGTACTTC CAWSGDYNEQYF
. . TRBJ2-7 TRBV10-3 TGTGCCATCAGTGGGGGGTTTTACGAGCAGTACTTC CAISGGFYEQYF
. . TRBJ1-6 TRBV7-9 TGTGCCAGCAGCTTAGGGTTGGAAAGGGTGGGATCACCCCTCCACTTT CASSLGLERVGSPLHF
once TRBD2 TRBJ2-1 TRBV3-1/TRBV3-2 TGTGCCAGCAGCCAGACTAGCGGGAGCAATGAGCAGTTCTTC CASSQTSGSNEQFF
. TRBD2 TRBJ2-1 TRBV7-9 TGTGCCAGCAGTTTTCCGACTAGCGGGATAGACTCCTACAATGAGCAGTTCTTC CASSFPTSGIDSYNEQFF
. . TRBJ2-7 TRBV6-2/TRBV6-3 TGTGCCAGCAGTTACGCAGGATACTCCTACGAGCAGTACTTC CASSYAGYSYEQYF
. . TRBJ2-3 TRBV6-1 TGTGCCAGCAGTGAAAGCCTAAGGGGGATAGATACGCAGTATTTT CASSESLRGIDTQYF
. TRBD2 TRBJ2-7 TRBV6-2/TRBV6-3 TGTGCCAGCAGTTGGGAGGGATCCTACGAGCAGTACTTC CASSWEGSYEQYF
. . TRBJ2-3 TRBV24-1 TGTGCCACCAGTGACACGACACAAGCTAGCACAGATACGCAGTATTTT CATSDTTQASTDTQYF
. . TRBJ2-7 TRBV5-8 TGTGCCAGCAGCTTCCTTCGGGATGAGCAGTACTTC CASSFLRDEQYF
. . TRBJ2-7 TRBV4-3 TGCGCCAGCAGCCAAGATGGGGCAGGGACTCCCTACGAGCAGTACTTC CASSQDGAGTPYEQYF
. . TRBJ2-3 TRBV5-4 TGTGCCAGCAGCTCTGGGGACTCCCCGGGGTCAGATACGCAGTATTTT CASSSGDSPGSDTQYF
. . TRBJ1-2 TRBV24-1 TGTGCCACCACCACTAAAGGGGTTGGAGGGGGGATTCTCTGTTACCATAGTAACTATGGCTACACCTTC CATTTKGVGGGILCYHSNYGYTF
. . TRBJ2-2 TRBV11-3 TGTGCCAGCAGCTTTAACACCGGGGAGCTGTTTTTT CASSFNTGELFF
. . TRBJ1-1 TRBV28 TGTGCCAGCAGTTTATTGGCACCAGGGGAAGCTTTCTTT CASSLLAPGEAFF
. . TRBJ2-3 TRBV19 TGTGCCAGTAGTACCTTGTCGGGCACAGATACGCAGTATTTT CASSTLSGTDTQYF
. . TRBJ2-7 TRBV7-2 TGTGCCAGCAGCTTCCAGGCGGGTCCCTCCTACGAGCAGTACTTC CASSFQAGPSYEQYF
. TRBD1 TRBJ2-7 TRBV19 TGTGCCAGTAGTCTAACTTCCGGGACAGGGTTCTACGAGCAGTACTTC CASSLTSGTGFYEQYF
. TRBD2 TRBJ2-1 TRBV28 TGTGCCAGCAGTCGAGCTAGCGGGGGTGGAAATGAGCAGTTCTTC CASSRASGGGNEQFF
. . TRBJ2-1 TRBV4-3 TGCGCCAGCAGCCAAGTTTTCGATTGGACTTCTTACAATGAGCAGTTCTTC CASSQVFDWTSYNEQFF
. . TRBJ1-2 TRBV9 TGTGCCAGCAGCGTAGCGGGGAAGGGCTACACCTTC CASSVAGKGYTF
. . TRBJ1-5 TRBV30 TGTGCCTGGAGTGTGGAGAGGACGCAGCCCCAGCATTTT CAWSVERTQPQHF
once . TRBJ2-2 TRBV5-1 TGCGCCAGCAGCTACACCGGGGAGCTGTTTTTT CASSYTGELFF
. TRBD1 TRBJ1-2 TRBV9 TGTGCCAGCAGCGTAGGAGGGGGCGCGGACTATGGCTACACCTTC CASSVGGGADYGYTF
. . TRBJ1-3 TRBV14 TGTGCCAGCAGCGGCGACAGAGGTGGAAACACCATATATTTT CASSGDRGGNTIYF
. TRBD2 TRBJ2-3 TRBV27 TGTGCCAGCAGGGTAACTAGCGGGACCACAGATACGCAGTATTTT CASRVTSGTTDTQYF
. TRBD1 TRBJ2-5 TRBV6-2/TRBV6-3 TGTGCCAGCAGTTCGACAGGGGCTAGCCAAGAGACCCAGTACTTC CASSSTGASQETQYF
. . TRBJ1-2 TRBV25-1 TGTGCCAGCAGTGAATTGGGGGTGCGCTATGGCTACACCTTC CASSELGVRYGYTF
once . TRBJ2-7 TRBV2 TGTGCCAGCAGTGAACCCCCCGGGAGAAGGTCCTACGAGCAGTACTTC CASSEPPGRRSYEQYF
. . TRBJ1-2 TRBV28 TGTGCCAGCAGTTTATTCTCTGCAGGGGACAACTATGGCTACACCTTC CASSLFSAGDNYGYTF
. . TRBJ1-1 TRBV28 TGTGCCAGCAGTGAGGGGGGGTTGAACACTGAAGCTTTCTTT CASSEGGLNTEAFF
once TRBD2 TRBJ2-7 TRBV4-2 TGTGCCAGCAGCCAGGGAGCGGGAGGGAGGACCTACGAGCAGTACTTC CASSQGAGGRTYEQYF
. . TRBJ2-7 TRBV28 TGTGCCAGCAGTTTGCCTGGGACGGAGCAGTACTTC CASSLPGTEQYF
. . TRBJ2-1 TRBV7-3 TGTGCCAGCAGCTTATTAGGGGACAATGAGCAGTTCTTC CASSLLGDNEQFF
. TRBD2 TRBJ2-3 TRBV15 TGTGCCACCAGCAGAGATCCTAGCGGGAGTCCAGATACGCAGTATTTT CATSRDPSGSPDTQYF
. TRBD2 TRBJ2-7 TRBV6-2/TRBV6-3 TGTGCCAGCAGCCAGGGACTAGCGGGAAACTCCTACGAGCAGTACTTC CASSQGLAGNSYEQYF
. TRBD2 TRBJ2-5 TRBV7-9 TGTGCCAGCAGTAACCCGCGGGAGGCCAGACAAGAGACCCAGTACTTC CASSNPREARQETQYF
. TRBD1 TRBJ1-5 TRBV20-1 TGCAGTGCTAGTTCCGGGACAGGGGTTTATAGCAATCAGCCCCAGCATTTT CSASSGTGVYSNQPQHF
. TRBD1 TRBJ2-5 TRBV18 TGTGCCAGCTCACGACAGGGGGCGAGAGAGACCCAGTACTTC CASSRQGARETQYF
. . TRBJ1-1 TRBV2 TGTGCCAGCCAACTCGGGCAGAACACTGAAGCTTTCTTT CASQLGQNTEAFF
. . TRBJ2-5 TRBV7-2 TGTGCCAGCAGCTTAGAGGGTAGGAGGGCCGGGACCCAGTACTTC CASSLEGRRAGTQYF
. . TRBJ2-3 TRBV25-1 TGTGCCAGCAGTGAATCCTCCCCGGACGTTTGGCGCACAGATACGCAGTATTTT CASSESSPDVWRTDTQYF